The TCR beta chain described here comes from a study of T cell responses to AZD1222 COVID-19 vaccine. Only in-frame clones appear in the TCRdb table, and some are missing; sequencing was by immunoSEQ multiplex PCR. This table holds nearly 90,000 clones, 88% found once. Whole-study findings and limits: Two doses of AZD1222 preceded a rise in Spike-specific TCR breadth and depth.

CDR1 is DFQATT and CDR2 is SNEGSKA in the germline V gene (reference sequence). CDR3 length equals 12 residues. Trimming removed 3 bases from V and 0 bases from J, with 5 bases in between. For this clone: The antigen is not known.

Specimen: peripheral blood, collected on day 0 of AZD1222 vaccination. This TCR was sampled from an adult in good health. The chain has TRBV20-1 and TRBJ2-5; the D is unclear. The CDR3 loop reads CSASVDQETQYF. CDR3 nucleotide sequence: TGCAGTGCTAGTGTCGACCAAGAGACCCAGTACTTC.